What follows are 31 T cell receptor beta chains derived from one specimen sequenced in a study of blood T cell repertoires in COVID-19. Profiling relied on immunoSEQ multiplex PCR, and the TCRdb table lists in-frame clones only, not all of them. The sample has approximately 140,000 clones, approximately 80% seen once. The specimen sequenced was peripheral blood. The receptor source for this set is an older man with acute or convalescent COVID-19.

The genes are TRBV11-2 and TRBJ2-7, with 7 bases aligning to TRBD1. Trimming took 0 bases from V and 1 from J; bases not matched to a gene: 0. The V gene's germline CDR1 is SGHAT and CDR2 FQNNGV. This CDR3 has 14 residues. CDR3 in DNA: TGTGCCAGCAGCTTAGAGGGACAGTCCTACGAGCAGTACTTC. Translating it yields CASSLEGQSYEQYF.

This clone was seen a few times. This chain connects TRBV28 to TRBJ2-7; D gene ambiguous. The CDR3 runs to 15 residues. Trimming cost V 6 bases and J 4 bases, with 19 bases left between them. In germline, CDR1 is MDHEN, CDR2 SYDVKM. The CDR3 nucleotides read TGTGCCAGCAGCTCCGCCGGGTCCCGAGAATACGAGCAGTACTTC. Translation gives CASSSAGSREYEQYF.

The chain carries TRBV18 and TRBJ2-7, with D possibly being TRBD2 (5 bases). Per germline, CDR1 KGHSH and CDR2 LQKENI. The CDR3 sequence is 15 residues long. The ends were cut back, 6 bases at V and 4 bases at J, with 19 bases in the middle. In nucleotides, the CDR3 is TGTGCCAGCTCTCCGACTAACCCGTCTAGTTACGAGCAGTACTTC. Translation: CASSPTNPSSYEQYF. Supplemented by reference TRBV18 and TRBJ2-7, the full variable domain reads NAGVMQNPRHLVRRRGQEARLRCSPMKGHSHVYWYRQLPEEGLKFMVYLQKENIIDESGMPKERFSAEFPKEGPSILRIQQVVRGDSAAYFCASSPTNPSSYEQYFGPGTRLTVT.

The rearrangement joins TRBV3-1 (or the pseudogene TRBV3-2) to TRBJ1-4; 9 bases map to TRBD1. The CDR3 loop spans 15 amino acids. The trim removed 4 bases at V and 7 bases at J, leaving 7 bases unmatched. The germline gives CDR1 LGHDT, CDR2 YNNKEL (reference sequence). CDR3 residues: CASSPRDRVGEKLFF. The CDR3 nucleotides are TGTGCCAGCAGCCCCCGGGACAGGGTTGGTGAAAAACTGTTTTTT.

The J gene is TRBJ2-7, the V gene TRBV7-2, with 9 bases lining up with TRBD1. This CDR3 is built from 15 residues. Germline CDR1 reads SGHTA; CDR2 reads FQGNSA. The J segment lost 3 bases and the V segment lost 3 bases, leaving 6 bases of the junction unmatched. CDR3: CASSFATGQGYEQYF. CDR3 DNA: TGTGCCAGCAGCTTTGCAACGGGACAGGGCTACGAGCAGTACTTC.

V and J are TRBV6-1 and TRBJ1-5; weak D call: TRBD1 (5 bases). This CDR3 has 15 residues. Germline loops: CDR1 MNHNS, CDR2 SASEGT. V was clipped by 1 base and J by 4 bases, with 11 bases between them. CDR3 nucleotide sequence: TGTGCCAGCAGTGAAGGGGCAGGGAGGAATCAGCCCCAGCATTTT. Encoded protein: CASSEGAGRNQPQHF.

This sequence joins TRBV7-2 and TRBJ2-1; 11 positions agree with TRBD2. The junction had 5 bases not matched to a gene; V was cut back by 1 base and J by 9 bases. The germline CDR1 and CDR2 sequences are SGHTA and FQGNSA. The CDR3 is 15 residues long. The CDR3 region is CASSLVGTSGGEQFF. CDR3 nucleotide sequence: TGTGCCAGCAGCTTAGTAGGGACTAGCGGAGGTGAGCAGTTCTTC.

The CDR3 region is CASSLWSGGTGGPNTEAFF. CDR3 bases: TGTGCCAGCAGTTTATGGAGTGGGGGGACAGGGGGCCCCAACACTGAAGCTTTCTTT. This rearrangement joins TRBV28 to TRBJ1-1; 12 bases map to TRBD1. The V and J ends lost 0 bases and 2 bases, in that order; junction bases with no gene match: 10. This CDR3 is built from 19 residues. From germline, CDR1 is MDHEN and CDR2 SYDVKM. Variable domain in full (rest from reference TRBV28 and TRBJ1-1): DVKVTQSSRYLVKRTGEKVFLECVQDMDHENMFWYRQDPGLGLRLIYFSYDVKMKEKGDIPEGYSVSREKKERFSLILESASTNQTSMYLCASSLWSGGTGGPNTEAFFGQGTRLTVV.

The gene calls are TRBV6-5 and TRBJ2-1; TRBD2 matches 15 bases. V shed 8 bases, J shed 7 bases, and the junction held 3 bases outside the gene matches. This CDR3 region has 14 residues. CDR1 is MNHEY and CDR2 is SVGAGI in the germline V gene. The CDR3 sequence is CASGGTSGGNEQFF. The CDR3 DNA reads as TGTGCCAGCGGCGGGACTAGCGGGGGGAATGAGCAGTTCTTC.

The rearrangement uses TRBV10-3 and TRBJ1-5, with a tentative D call TRBD1 (6 bases). The CDR3 runs 14 residues. Between the trimmed V and J ends, which lost 10 bases and 4 bases, there was a span of 17 bases. The germline CDR1 and CDR2 sequences are ENHRY and SYGVKD. The CDR3 loop is CATTGGRDNQPQHF. DNA of the CDR3: TGTGCCACCACGGGGGGCCGTGATAATCAGCCCCAGCATTTT.

The V and J genes are TRBV5-1 and TRBJ2-1, with TRBD2 matching 7 bases. Germline CDR1 reads SGHRS; CDR2 reads YFSETQ. The junction had 9 bases not matched to a gene; V was cut back by 0 bases and J by 6 bases. The CDR3 contains 16 residues. The DNA of the CDR3 is TGCGCCAGCAGCTTGGGAGCGAGCGGGGCCCGCAATGAGCAGTTCTTC. This gives the protein CASSLGASGARNEQFF.

V and J are TRBV6-5 and TRBJ1-1; D is perhaps TRBD1 (5 bases). This CDR3 contains 15 residues. Germline CDR1 reads MNHEY; CDR2 reads SVGAGI. The ends were cut back, 9 bases at V and 5 bases at J, with 22 bases in the middle. The CDR3 region is CASSKGRLSGTEAFF. CDR3 DNA sequence: TGTGCCAGTTCAAAGGGGAGGCTCAGTGGGACTGAAGCTTTCTTT.

The J gene is TRBJ1-5, the V gene TRBV28; perhaps TRBD1 as D (5 bases). Trimming shortened V by 5 bases and J by 6 bases, and 20 bases separated the two germline ends. Per the germline V gene, CDR1 is MDHEN and CDR2 is SYDVKM. The CDR3 totals 16 residues. CDR3 nucleotides: TGTGCCAGCAGTACGGGGGGGAATTATGTAGGTCAGCCCCAGCATTTT. This encodes CASSTGGNYVGQPQHF.

The chain is built from TRBV4-2 and TRBJ2-7; weak D call: TRBD1 (5 bases). This CDR3 region has 13 residues. Germline V gene lookup returns CDR1 LGHNA and CDR2 YNFKEQ. V was cut by 1 base and J by 3 bases, with 7 bases left in between. This chain's CDR3 is CASSQGDSYEQYF. Here the CDR3 DNA reads TGTGCCAGCAGCCAAGGAGACAGCTACGAGCAGTACTTC.

The chain uses TRBV6-5 and TRBJ1-4; TRBD1 agrees at 8 bases. V lost 4 bases to trimming and J lost 8 bases; unmatched junction nucleotides: 6. In germline, CDR1 is MNHEY, CDR2 SVGAGI. This CDR3 is built from 14 residues. CDR3 sequence (DNA): TGTGCCAGCAGTTGGGGACAGGCAAACGAAAAACTGTTTTTT. It is translated as CASSWGQANEKLFF.

The chain recombines TRBV5-6 with TRBJ2-3; D is perhaps TRBD1 (6 bases). The germline CDR1 and CDR2 sequences are SGHDT and YYEEEE. The CDR3 is made up of 15 amino acids. Trimming left V 0 bases short and J 2 bases short, with 10 bases between. This CDR3 reads CASSLVGQFTDTQYF. The CDR3 DNA follows: TGTGCCAGCAGCTTGGTCGGACAGTTCACAGATACGCAGTATTTT. The whole variable domain, remainder taken from reference TRBV5-6 and TRBJ2-3, is DAGVTQSPTHLIKTRGQQVTLRCSPKSGHDTVSWYQQALGQGPQFIFQYYEEEERQRGNFPDRFSGHQFPNYSSELNVNALLLGDSALYLCASSLVGQFTDTQYFGPGTRLTVL.

The CDR3 protein is CASSQPTGHPDSPSPLHF. The CDR3 coding sequence is TGTGCCAGCAGTCAACCGACAGGCCACCCCGACTCTCCGTCACCCCTCCACTTT. This rearrangement joins TRBV6-6 to TRBJ1-6; D may be TRBD1 (6 bases). Germline V gene data show CDR1 as MNHNY and CDR2 as SVGAGI (reference sequence). CDR3 length: 18 residues. V was shortened by 5 bases and J by 10 bases, with 27 bases between the two germline ends.

Here the CDR3 reads CASSPPRAGRGTEAFF. CDR3 sequence (DNA): TGTGCCAGTAGTCCCCCCCGGGCAGGGCGCGGCACTGAAGCTTTCTTT. The chain recombines TRBV19 with TRBJ1-1, with D maybe TRBD1 (5 bases). CDR1 is LNHDA and CDR2 is SQIVND in the germline V gene (reference sequence). The germline V and J ends were trimmed by 5 bases and 4 bases, with 20 bases remaining between them. This CDR3 spans 16 amino acids. The full variable domain, with the rest looked up from reference TRBV19 and TRBJ1-1, is DGGITQSPKYLFRKEGQNVTLSCEQNLNHDAMYWYRQDPGQGLRLIYYSQIVNDFQKGDIAEGYSVSREKKESFPLTVTSAQKNPTAFYLCASSPPRAGRGTEAFFGQGTRLTVV.

The gene calls are TRBV5-8 and TRBJ1-5; D is unclear. Germline-derived CDR1 and CDR2 are SGHTS and YDEGEE. V lost 5 bases to trimming and J lost 1 base, with 16 bases between them. The CDR3 runs 16 residues. CDR3 sequence: CASSPGFLGSNQPQHF. The DNA for the CDR3 is TGTGCCAGCAGTCCGGGTTTCCTCGGAAGCAATCAGCCCCAGCATTTT.

This chain connects TRBV7-3 to TRBJ2-1; TRBD1 matches at 7 bases. V dropped 5 bases and J dropped 5; count of bases not matched to a gene: 6. This CDR3 spans 14 amino acids. The germline gives CDR1 SGHTA, CDR2 FQGTGA. The CDR3 DNA reads TGTGCCAGCAGCAACGACAGGGCTGACAATGAGCAGTTCTTC. Its protein is CASSNDRADNEQFF.

The chain links TRBV5-1 to TRBJ2-3; 11 bases map to TRBD2. Germline loops: CDR1 SGHRS, CDR2 YFSETQ. The V segment lost 4 bases and the J segment 5 bases; nucleotides outside the gene matches: 3. The CDR3 covers 14 residues. In DNA, the CDR3 is TGCGCCAGCAGCCGCACTAGCGGGGGAGATACGCAGTATTTT. It codes for CASSRTSGGDTQYF.

The V and J genes are TRBV5-4 and TRBJ2-5, with TRBD2 matching 9 bases. The V segment lost 4 bases and the J segment 3 bases; nucleotides outside the gene matches: 10. CDR1 is SGHNT, CDR2 YYREEE, per germline (reference sequence). The CDR3 is 16 residues long. This CDR3 is CASSVPAGGQEETQYF. Here the CDR3 DNA reads TGTGCCAGCAGCGTCCCAGCGGGAGGCCAGGAAGAGACCCAGTACTTC.

The genes are TRBV7-9 and TRBJ1-2, with D possibly being TRBD1 (5 bases). This CDR3 spans 15 amino acids. Germline assignment: CDR1 SEHNR and CDR2 FQNEAQ (reference sequence). Trimming left V 3 bases short and J 1 base short, with 12 bases between. This chain's CDR3 is CASSLGGIGNYGYTF. CDR3 in DNA: TGTGCCAGCAGCTTGGGGGGTATTGGTAACTATGGCTACACCTTC.

This sequence joins TRBV6-5 and TRBJ1-5; perhaps TRBD1 as D (5 bases). V was trimmed by 8 bases and J by 4 bases, leaving 9 bases between them. Looked up from germline, CDR1 is MNHEY and CDR2 is SVGAGI. The CDR3 consists of 12 residues. DNA for the CDR3: TGTGCCAGCCAGACAGCTAATCAGCCCCAGCATTTT. Translation: CASQTANQPQHF.

Only a few counts were recorded for this clone. The chain recombines TRBV6-5 with TRBJ2-2, with 7 nucleotides matching TRBD1. The V gene end was trimmed by 11 bases and the J gene end by 0 bases; junction bases not matched to a gene: 3. The germline V gene has CDR1 MNHEY and CDR2 SVGAGI. The length of the CDR3 is 13 residues. The chain's CDR3 is CASGTANTGELFF. The CDR3 region has the DNA TGTGCCTCCGGGACAGCGAACACCGGGGAGCTGTTTTTT.

In its sample, this clone was seen a few times. The DNA for the CDR3 is TGTGCCAGCAGCCAGGGACGGGAGGAGGTTGGAGGCTACACCTTC. Its translation is CASSQGREEVGGYTF. This sequence joins TRBV3-1 (or the pseudogene TRBV3-2) and TRBJ1-2, with D possibly matching TRBD1 (5 bases). The germline V gene encodes CDR1 LGHDT and CDR2 YNNKEL (reference sequence). Deletions cut 3 bases from V and 8 bases from J, with 19 bases between. The CDR3 is 15 amino acids.

This clone was detected only once. The V and J genes are TRBV20-1 and TRBJ2-3, with D maybe TRBD1 (5 bases). V was trimmed by 6 bases and J by 6 bases, leaving 19 bases between them. CDR3 length: 14 residues. The V gene's germline CDR1 is DFQATT and CDR2 SNEGSKA (reference sequence). CDR3 sequence reads: CSASGAVGRDTQYF. CDR3 nucleotide sequence: TGCAGTGCAAGTGGGGCCGTTGGTCGGGATACGCAGTATTTT.

The chain employs TRBV11-1 and TRBJ1-2; 12 positions match TRBD1. CDR1 and CDR2 from the germline V gene are SGHAT and FQDESV (reference sequence). Trimming at V came to 5 bases and at J to 6 bases, leaving 7 bases not matched to a gene. The CDR3 loop spans 15 amino acids. CDR3 nucleotide sequence: TGTGCCAGCAGCGTACCGGGACAGGGGGCGAATGGCTACACCTTC. It is translated as CASSVPGQGANGYTF.

The gene calls are TRBV19 and TRBJ2-5; 9 nucleotides match TRBD2. J was trimmed by 5 bases and V by 7 bases; bases with no gene match: 14. Germline V gene lookup returns CDR1 LNHDA and CDR2 SQIVND (reference sequence). The CDR3 is 16 amino acids. CDR3 coding DNA: TGTGCCAGTAAGGAGGGTAGCGGGGGTCCCGGGGAGACCCAGTACTTC. As protein: CASKEGSGGPGETQYF.

This clone was detected once. V usage is TRBV6-5 and J usage is TRBJ1-3; a weak D match, TRBD1 (5 bases). Per the germline V gene, CDR1 is MNHEY and CDR2 is SVGAGI. V gave up 4 bases and J gave up 1 base, with 11 bases separating them. CDR3 length: 15 residues. CDR3: CASSSRGGSGNTIYF. The CDR3 nucleotides read TGTGCCAGCAGTTCACGCGGGGGTTCTGGAAACACCATATATTTT.

The chain is built from TRBV10-3 and TRBJ1-1; 12 bases line up with TRBD1. The J segment lost 1 base and the V segment lost 8 bases, leaving 17 bases of the junction unmatched. Looked up from germline, CDR1 is ENHRY and CDR2 is SYGVKD. This CDR3 is built from 19 residues. Here the CDR3 DNA reads TGTGCCATCCGACCATTACCGGGACAGGGGGCGAAGGAGAACACTGAAGCTTTCTTT. It specifies CAIRPLPGQGAKENTEAFF.